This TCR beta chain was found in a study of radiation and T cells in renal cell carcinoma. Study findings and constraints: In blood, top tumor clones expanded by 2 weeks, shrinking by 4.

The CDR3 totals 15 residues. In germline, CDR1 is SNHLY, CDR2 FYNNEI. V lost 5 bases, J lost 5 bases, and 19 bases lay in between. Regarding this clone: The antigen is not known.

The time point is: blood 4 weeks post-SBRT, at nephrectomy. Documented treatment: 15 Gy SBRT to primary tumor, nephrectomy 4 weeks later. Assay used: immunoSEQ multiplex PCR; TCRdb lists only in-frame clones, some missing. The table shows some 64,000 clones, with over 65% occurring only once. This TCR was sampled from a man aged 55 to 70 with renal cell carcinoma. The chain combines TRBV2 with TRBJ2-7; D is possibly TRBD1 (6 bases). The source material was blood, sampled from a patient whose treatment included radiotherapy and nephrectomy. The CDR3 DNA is TGTGCCAGCAGTACTCCAGGGGATCGCATGGACGAGCAGTACTTC. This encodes CASSTPGDRMDEQYF.